This TCR beta chain is from a study of blood T cell repertoires in COVID-19. TCRdb's table, derived via immunoSEQ multiplex PCR, lists solely in-frame clones and lacks some. The table lists 200,000 to 250,000 clones, 86% of them singletons. This receptor was identified in a man aged 50 to 60 with acute or convalescent COVID-19. Sequenced sample: peripheral blood.

This CDR3 reads CASSVDPSGASYNEQFF. The CDR3 region has the DNA TGTGCCAGCAGCGTAGATCCTAGCGGGGCGTCCTACAATGAGCAGTTCTTC. The J gene is TRBJ2-1, the V gene TRBV9, with 9 nucleotides matching TRBD2. Germline trimming cut 0 bases from V and 1 base from J; bases unmatched to any gene: 5. CDR3 length equals 17 residues. Germline V lookup: CDR1 SGDLS, CDR2 YYNGEE.